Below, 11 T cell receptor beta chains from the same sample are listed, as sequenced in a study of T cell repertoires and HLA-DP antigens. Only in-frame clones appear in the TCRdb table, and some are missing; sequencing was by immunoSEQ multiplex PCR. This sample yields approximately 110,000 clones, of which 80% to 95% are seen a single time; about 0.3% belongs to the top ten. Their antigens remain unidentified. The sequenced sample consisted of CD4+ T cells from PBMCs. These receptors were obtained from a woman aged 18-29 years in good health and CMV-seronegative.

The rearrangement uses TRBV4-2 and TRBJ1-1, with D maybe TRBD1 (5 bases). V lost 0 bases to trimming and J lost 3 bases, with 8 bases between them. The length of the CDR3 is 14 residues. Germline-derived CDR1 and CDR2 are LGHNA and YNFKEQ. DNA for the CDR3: TGTGCCAGCAGCCAAGACAGGGTTTACACTGAAGCTTTCTTT. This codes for CASSQDRVYTEAFF.

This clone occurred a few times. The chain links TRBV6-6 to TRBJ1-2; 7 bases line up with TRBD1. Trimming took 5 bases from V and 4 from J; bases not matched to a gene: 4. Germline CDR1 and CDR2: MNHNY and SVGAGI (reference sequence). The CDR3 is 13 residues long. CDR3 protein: CASSADRAYGYTF. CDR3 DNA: TGTGCCAGCAGTGCAGACAGGGCCTATGGCTACACCTTC.

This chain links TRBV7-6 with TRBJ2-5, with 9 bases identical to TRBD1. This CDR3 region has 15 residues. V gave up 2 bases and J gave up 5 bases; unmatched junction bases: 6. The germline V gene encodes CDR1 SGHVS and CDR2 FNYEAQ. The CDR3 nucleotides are TGTGCCAGCAGCTTAACAGGGGGCGCACGGGAGACCCAGTACTTC. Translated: CASSLTGGARETQYF.

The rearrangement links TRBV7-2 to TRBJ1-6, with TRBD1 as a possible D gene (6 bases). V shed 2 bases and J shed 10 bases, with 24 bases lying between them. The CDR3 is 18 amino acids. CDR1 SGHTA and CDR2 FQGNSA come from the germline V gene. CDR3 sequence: CASSLMYSGPGVFSPLHF. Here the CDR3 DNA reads TGTGCCAGCAGCTTAATGTATTCGGGGCCAGGGGTTTTCTCACCCCTCCACTTT.

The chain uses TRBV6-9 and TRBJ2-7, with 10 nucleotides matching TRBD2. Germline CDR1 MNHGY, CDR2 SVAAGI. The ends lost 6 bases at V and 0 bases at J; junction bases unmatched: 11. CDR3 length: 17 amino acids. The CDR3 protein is CASSSRRSSGSSYEQYF. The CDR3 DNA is TGTGCCAGCAGCTCTCGACGCTCTAGCGGGAGCTCCTACGAGCAGTACTTC.

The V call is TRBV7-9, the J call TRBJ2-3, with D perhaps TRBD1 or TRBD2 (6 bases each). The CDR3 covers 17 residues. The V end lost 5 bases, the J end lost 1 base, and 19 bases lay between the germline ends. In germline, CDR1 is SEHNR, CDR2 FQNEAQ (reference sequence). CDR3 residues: CASSQLEGRGGTDTQYF. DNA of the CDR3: TGTGCCAGCAGCCAGCTGGAGGGCAGGGGAGGCACAGATACGCAGTATTTT. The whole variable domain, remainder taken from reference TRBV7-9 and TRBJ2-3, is DTGVSQNPRHKITKRGQNVTFRCDPISEHNRLYWYRQTLGQGPEFLTYFQNEAQLEKSRLLSDRFSAERPKGSFSTLEIQRTEQGDSAMYLCASSQLEGRGGTDTQYFGPGTRLTVL.

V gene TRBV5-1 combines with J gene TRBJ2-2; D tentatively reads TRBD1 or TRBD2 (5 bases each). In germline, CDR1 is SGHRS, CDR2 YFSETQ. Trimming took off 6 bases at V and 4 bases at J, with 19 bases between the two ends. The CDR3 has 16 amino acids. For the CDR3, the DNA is TGCGCCAGCACCAGACCCCGAGGGACCCCCACCGGGGAGCTGTTTTTT. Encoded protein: CASTRPRGTPTGELFF.

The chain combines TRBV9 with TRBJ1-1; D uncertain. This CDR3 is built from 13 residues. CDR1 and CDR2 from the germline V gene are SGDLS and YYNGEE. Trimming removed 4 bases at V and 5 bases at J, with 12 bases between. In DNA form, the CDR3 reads TGTGCCAGCAGCTCAGCCCCGGAGACTGAAGCTTTCTTT. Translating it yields CASSSAPETEAFF.

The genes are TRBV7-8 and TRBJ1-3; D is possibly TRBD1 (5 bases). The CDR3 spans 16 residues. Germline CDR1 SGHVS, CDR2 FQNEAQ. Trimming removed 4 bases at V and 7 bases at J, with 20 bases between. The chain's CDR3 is CASSSLWDRKRNTIYF. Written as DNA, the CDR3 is TGTGCCAGCAGCTCCCTCTGGGACCGAAAAAGGAACACCATATATTTT. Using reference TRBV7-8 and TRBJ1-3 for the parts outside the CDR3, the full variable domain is GAGVSQSPRYKVAKRGQDVALRCDPISGHVSLFWYQQALGQGPEFLTYFQNEAQLDKSGLPSDRFFAERPEGSVSTLKIQRTQQEDSAVYLCASSSLWDRKRNTIYFGEGSWLTVV.

The CDR3, as DNA: TGTGCCAGCAGCTCCCTGGGGGGGGTGAACACTGAAGCTTTCTTT. This encodes CASSSLGGVNTEAFF. The J gene is TRBJ1-1, the V gene TRBV7-9, with a weak D call TRBD1 (5 bases). V was clipped by 4 bases and J by 0 bases, with 12 bases between them. The CDR3 runs to 15 residues. Germline lookup yields CDR1 SEHNR and CDR2 FQNEAQ (reference sequence).

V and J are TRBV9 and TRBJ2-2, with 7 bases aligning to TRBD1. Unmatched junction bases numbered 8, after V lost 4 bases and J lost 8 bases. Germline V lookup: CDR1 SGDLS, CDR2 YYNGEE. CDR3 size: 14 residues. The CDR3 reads CASSTQTGVGELFF. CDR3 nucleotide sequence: TGTGCCAGCAGCACTCAAACAGGGGTAGGGGAGCTGTTTTTT.